Below, one T cell receptor beta chain is given with its context. Its recognized antigen is unknown. A read error may account for a junction end that differs from germline. For repertoire sequencing, the TCR beta CDR3 regions were amplified from RNA transcripts. The first round was an RT-PCR using HTBI primers with the Qiagen OneStep RT-PCR kit, and this first round was followed by a second-round multiplex PCR, then size selection and purification. Sequencing of the libraries was carried out on an Illumina HiSeq2000 in paired-end mode with 100 bp reads. The authors' analysis ran thus. SOAPnuke was used for read processing, and reads with adapters, uncalled bases, a mean Phred below 15, or no exact constant-primer or identifier match were discarded. COPE v1.2.5 was used to merge the high-quality paired reads. Unique nucleotide sequences were defined as clonotypes and aligned to IMGT TRB V, D and J references using MiTCR v1.1. The analysis was limited to V-J combinations with a frequency above 0.0001, which together covered 99.2% of repertoires. For each V-J combination, a TCR clonal expansion and chaos score was defined as F50 clonal expansion divided by the chaos observed in the TCRdist matrix. Features were reduced by Welch's t-statistics and random forest to around 14 V-J combinations, which fed a naive Bayes classifier. The Morisita-Horn index was used to measure how similar the thyroid and blood repertoires were. The raw public data were reprocessed by TCRdb itself: fastp quality trimming at Q25, MiXCR clonotype calling, in-frame beta chains only. For every CDR3 protein sequence, its rows merge into one entry that carries the most common genes and DNA. What appears here as the V and J calls and clone size reflects TCRdb's work, not the paper's. The sample table holds about 210,000 distinct CDR3 sequences, of which 25% to 35% were seen once. Jointly, the top ten make up about 9.3% of the sample.

Patients with ophthalmopathy had moderately to severely active disease, with a Clinical Activity Score of 3 or more, a NOSPECS grade of 4 or more, and a disease duration of less than 3 months. Patients were excluded if they had other autoimmune diseases, uncontrolled infections, pregnancy or lactation. Diagnosis relied on clinical symptoms, serum thyroxine, TRAb, thyroid ultrasound and orbital computed tomography. PBMCs were isolated from about 9.2 ml of fresh peripheral blood by Ficoll-Paque density gradient centrifugation. Total RNA was extracted with Trizol reagent and quality-checked on an Agilent 2100 Bioanalyzer. This sample stems from a study of Graves' ophthalmopathy and Graves' hyperthyroidism (dated by TCRdb to between 2018 and 2020). Describing the broader study: Peripheral blood was collected before any treatment was given, at the time of initial diagnosis. To tell Graves' ophthalmopathy apart from Graves' hyperthyroidism, and to predict which patients would progress to ophthalmopathy, the study relied on TCR beta repertoire signatures. In total, 135 blood samples were TCR-sequenced: 43 ophthalmopathy, some 72 hyperthyroidism and some 17 hyperthyroidism-to-ophthalmopathy patients. To explore V-J signatures distinguishing ophthalmopathy from hyperthyroidism, a discovery set of roughly 100 patients (43 ophthalmopathy, about 57 stable hyperthyroidism) was enrolled. For independent validation, a separate cohort was made up of 18 hyperthyroidism patients plus 17 patients who later progressed from hyperthyroidism to ophthalmopathy. In more than five hyperthyroidism patients, T-cell repertoires of thyroid tissue and blood were compared. Following sampling, methimazole starting at 30 mg daily was administered to hyperthyroidism patients, and high-dose intravenous methylprednisolone was administered to ophthalmopathy patients. The 85 to 100 discovery patients were randomly split 7:3 into training and test sets. Here is what the overall study found, with its caveats: In cross-validation, the 13-signature model distinguished ophthalmopathy from stable hyperthyroidism with roughly 90% sensitivity and about 84% specificity, and in the test set the corresponding values were roughly 78% and 74%. In validation, the model predicted ophthalmopathy progression with about 71% sensitivity and around 72% specificity; 12 predicted patients were CT-confirmed with GO in a median of about 6.2 months. Sample size was not predetermined statistically, and investigators were not blinded to group allocation. Most expanded thyroid clonotypes with a frequency above 0.001 also appeared in blood, which suggests that blood repertoires may reflect the immune response in the thyroid.

The sample was peripheral blood. The clonotype was recovered from a man between 50 and 59 years old with Graves' ophthalmopathy. Donor details come from another sample of the same person, matched by shared clones.

The CDR3 here reads CANSLEGYEQYF. The sequence in DNA is TGTGCCAACAGTTTGGAGGGCTACGAGCAGTACTTC. The receptor chain draws on TRBV12-3 or TRBV12-4 and TRBJ2-7; perhaps TRBD2 is the D gene, with 6 bases matching. Including the terminal cysteine and phenylalanine, the CDR3 comprises 12 residues. Left in the record is the CDR3 DNA by itself, 36 bases read in frame from the first base.